A selection of T cell receptor beta chains follows, all from one sample in a study of cytomegalovirus exposure and HLA in healthy donors. Only in-frame clones appear in the TCRdb table, and some are missing; sequencing was by immunoSEQ multiplex PCR. Of about 43,000 clones in the sample, 60% to 85% are singletons; the top ten hold roughly 1.5%. The sample comprised PBMCs. Receptor source: a man aged 25-45 years in good health and CMV-seronegative. CDR3s include the opening cysteine and the closing phenylalanine or tryptophan. The order of the fields is D gene, V gene, J gene, clone size, CDR3 protein, CDR3 DNA. The D gene is left open where the match is weak. Clone size appears in some rows only: once, few, many, or a class for an expanded clone.

D gene: TRBD1
V gene: TRBV18
J gene: TRBJ1-5
clone size: -
CDR3 protein: CASSRGTGSNQPQHF
CDR3 DNA: TGTGCCAGCTCTCGTGGGACAGGGAGCAATCAGCCCCAGCATTTT

D gene: -
V gene: TRBV30
J gene: TRBJ2-3
clone size: -
CDR3 protein: CAWSTGYGTDTQYF
CDR3 DNA: TGTGCCTGGAGTACGGGGTACGGCACAGATACGCAGTATTTT

D gene: -
V gene: TRBV9
J gene: TRBJ2-1
clone size: once
CDR3 protein: CASSLSSALGHEQFF
CDR3 DNA: TGTGCCAGCAGCCTATCTAGCGCTCTTGGACATGAGCAGTTCTTC

D gene: -
V gene: TRBV19
J gene: TRBJ1-1
clone size: -
CDR3 protein: CATAVGGGAITEAFF
CDR3 DNA: TGTGCCACCGCCGTCGGGGGGGGCGCAATAACTGAAGCTTTCTTT

D gene: TRBD2
V gene: TRBV7-3
J gene: TRBJ2-1
clone size: -
CDR3 protein: CSSSFTGTSGRRTEQFF
CDR3 DNA: TGTTCCAGCAGCTTCACCGGGACTAGCGGGAGGAGGACTGAGCAGTTCTTC

D gene: TRBD1
V gene: TRBV5-6
J gene: TRBJ1-5
clone size: -
CDR3 protein: CASSGTGYNQPQHF
CDR3 DNA: TGTGCCAGCAGCGGGACAGGGTACAATCAGCCCCAGCATTTT

D gene: -
V gene: TRBV19
J gene: TRBJ2-7
clone size: few
CDR3 protein: CASKQRDISYEQYF
CDR3 DNA: TGTGCCAGTAAGCAGCGGGACATCTCCTACGAGCAGTACTTC

D gene: -
V gene: TRBV7-3
J gene: TRBJ2-5
clone size: once
CDR3 protein: CASSRGTQETQYF
CDR3 DNA: TGTGCCAGCAGCCGCGGGACTCAAGAGACCCAGTACTTC

D gene: -
V gene: TRBV30
J gene: TRBJ1-1
clone size: few
CDR3 protein: CAWILMNTEAFF
CDR3 DNA: TGTGCCTGGATACTGATGAACACTGAAGCTTTCTTT

D gene: TRBD2
V gene: TRBV25-1
J gene: TRBJ2-7
clone size: -
CDR3 protein: CASSDGGRYEQYF
CDR3 DNA: TGTGCCAGCAGTGATGGCGGGAGATACGAGCAGTACTTC

D gene: -
V gene: TRBV30
J gene: TRBJ1-3
clone size: -
CDR3 protein: CAWSVGLSLGNTIYF
CDR3 DNA: TGTGCCTGGAGTGTAGGACTGAGTTTGGGAAACACCATATATTTT

D gene: TRBD1
V gene: TRBV11-2
J gene: TRBJ2-7
clone size: -
CDR3 protein: CASARVYRGEQYF
CDR3 DNA: TGTGCCAGCGCCAGGGTTTACAGGGGCGAGCAGTACTTC

D gene: -
V gene: TRBV11-2
J gene: TRBJ2-2
clone size: -
CDR3 protein: CASSRGTPNTGELFF
CDR3 DNA: TGTGCCAGCAGCAGGGGGACCCCGAACACCGGGGAGCTGTTTTTT

D gene: -
V gene: TRBV9
J gene: TRBJ2-7
clone size: few
CDR3 protein: CASSVDVTSEQYF
CDR3 DNA: TGTGCCAGCAGCGTAGACGTGACAAGCGAGCAGTACTTC

D gene: -
V gene: TRBV9
J gene: TRBJ2-5
clone size: -
CDR3 protein: CASSVAGETQYF
CDR3 DNA: TGTGCCAGCAGCGTAGCAGGGGAGACCCAGTACTTC

D gene: -
V gene: TRBV5-8
J gene: TRBJ2-2
clone size: once
CDR3 protein: CATTNVLAGPNTGELFF
CDR3 DNA: TGTGCCACCACGAATGTCTTGGCGGGACCAAACACCGGGGAGTTGTTTTTT

D gene: -
V gene: TRBV7-2
J gene: TRBJ2-7
clone size: -
CDR3 protein: CASSFARGSNYEQYF
CDR3 DNA: TGTGCCAGCAGCTTTGCAAGGGGGTCGAACTACGAGCAGTACTTC

D gene: -
V gene: TRBV30
J gene: TRBJ2-7
clone size: -
CDR3 protein: CAWTSSYEQYF
CDR3 DNA: TGTGCCTGGACTAGCAGCTACGAGCAGTACTTC

D gene: -
V gene: TRBV4-2
J gene: TRBJ2-2
clone size: -
CDR3 protein: CASSHKGIVGGTGELFF
CDR3 DNA: TGTGCCAGCAGCCATAAGGGGATAGTGGGAGGCACCGGGGAGCTGTTTTTT

D gene: -
V gene: TRBV2
J gene: TRBJ1-5
clone size: -
CDR3 protein: CASSLRWGDGQPQHF
CDR3 DNA: TGTGCCAGCAGTCTGAGGTGGGGGGATGGGCAGCCCCAGCATTTT

D gene: TRBD1
V gene: TRBV5-8
J gene: TRBJ1-4
clone size: -
CDR3 protein: CASSLGRGSNEKLFF
CDR3 DNA: TGTGCCAGCAGCTTGGGCAGGGGGTCGAATGAAAAACTGTTTTTT

D gene: -
V gene: TRBV5-1
J gene: TRBJ2-5
clone size: once
CDR3 protein: CASSLDLPGSGGQTQYF
CDR3 DNA: TGCGCCAGCAGCCTGGACTTACCGGGAAGCGGCGGACAGACCCAGTACTTC

D gene: -
V gene: TRBV30
J gene: TRBJ2-7
clone size: -
CDR3 protein: CAWSREVEQYF
CDR3 DNA: TGTGCCTGGAGTAGAGAGGTCGAGCAGTACTTC

D gene: TRBD2
V gene: TRBV10-3
J gene: TRBJ2-7
clone size: -
CDR3 protein: CAISESMGGPYEQYF
CDR3 DNA: TGTGCCATCAGTGAGTCGATGGGAGGGCCTTACGAGCAGTACTTC

D gene: TRBD1
V gene: TRBV6-1
J gene: TRBJ1-2
clone size: -
CDR3 protein: CASSSGQGADGYTF
CDR3 DNA: TGTGCCAGCAGTTCCGGACAGGGGGCTGACGGCTACACCTTC

D gene: TRBD2
V gene: TRBV7-3
J gene: TRBJ2-1
clone size: -
CDR3 protein: CASSGLAGSYNEQFF
CDR3 DNA: TGTGCCAGCAGCGGTTTAGCGGGGTCCTACAATGAGCAGTTCTTC

D gene: -
V gene: TRBV5-5
J gene: TRBJ1-5
clone size: few
CDR3 protein: CASSLGGAGGNQPQHF
CDR3 DNA: TGTGCCAGCAGCTTGGGTGGAGCAGGGGGCAATCAGCCCCAGCATTTT

D gene: -
V gene: TRBV6-5
J gene: TRBJ1-1
clone size: -
CDR3 protein: CASFVETATEAFF
CDR3 DNA: TGTGCCAGCTTCGTGGAGACAGCCACTGAAGCTTTCTTT

D gene: -
V gene: TRBV6-1
J gene: TRBJ2-3
clone size: -
CDR3 protein: CASLPRGSTDTQYF
CDR3 DNA: TGTGCCAGCCTTCCCCGGGGAAGCACAGATACGCAGTATTTT

D gene: TRBD2
V gene: TRBV10-1
J gene: TRBJ2-1
clone size: -
CDR3 protein: CASSESGSNNEQFF
CDR3 DNA: TGCGCCAGCAGTGAGAGCGGGAGCAACAATGAGCAGTTCTTC

D gene: TRBD2
V gene: TRBV5-6
J gene: TRBJ2-7
clone size: -
CDR3 protein: CASSPRPGLAGTFSYEQYF
CDR3 DNA: TGTGCCAGCAGCCCTCGACCGGGGCTAGCGGGCACCTTTTCCTACGAGCAGTACTTC

D gene: -
V gene: TRBV6-6
J gene: TRBJ2-5
clone size: -
CDR3 protein: CASSSRDTKETQYF
CDR3 DNA: TGTGCCAGCAGTAGCCGGGACACTAAAGAGACCCAGTACTTC

D gene: -
V gene: TRBV7-7
J gene: TRBJ2-7
clone size: -
CDR3 protein: CASSQNGIEQYF
CDR3 DNA: TGTGCCAGCAGCCAAAACGGGATCGAGCAGTACTTC